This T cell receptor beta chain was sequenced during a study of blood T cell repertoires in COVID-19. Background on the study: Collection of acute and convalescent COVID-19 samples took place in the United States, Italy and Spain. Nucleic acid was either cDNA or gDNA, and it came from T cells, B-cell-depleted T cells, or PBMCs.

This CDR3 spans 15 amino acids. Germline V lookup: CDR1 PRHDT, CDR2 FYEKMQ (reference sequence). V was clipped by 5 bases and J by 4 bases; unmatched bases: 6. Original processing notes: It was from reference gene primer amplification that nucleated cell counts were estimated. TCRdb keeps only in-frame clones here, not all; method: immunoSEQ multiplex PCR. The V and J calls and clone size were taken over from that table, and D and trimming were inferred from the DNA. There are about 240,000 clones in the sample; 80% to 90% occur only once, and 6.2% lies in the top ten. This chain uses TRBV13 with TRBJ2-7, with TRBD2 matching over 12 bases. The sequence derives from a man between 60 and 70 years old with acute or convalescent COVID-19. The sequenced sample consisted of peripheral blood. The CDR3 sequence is CASSTTSGSIYEQYF. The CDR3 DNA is TGTGCCAGCAGCACGACTAGCGGGAGTATATACGAGCAGTACTTC.